Sequencing of this T cell receptor (beta chain) was carried out in a study of blood T cell repertoires in COVID-19. Clones were sequenced by immunoSEQ multiplex PCR, and TCRdb holds only the in-frame ones, with some missing. This table holds about 160,000 clones, around 80% found once. The sequencing sample was made of peripheral blood. The receptor's source is a man aged 55 to 70 with acute or convalescent COVID-19.

CDR3 nucleotide sequence: TGTGCCAGCAGTGGTAGACAGGGAGGAAGGAGCATTCAGTACTTC. This encodes CASSGRQGGRSIQYF. The genes are TRBV6-2 or TRBV6-3 and TRBJ2-4; possible D gene TRBD1, 7 bases. Germline loops: CDR1 MNHEY, CDR2 SVGEGT. The CDR3 consists of 15 residues. The V end was cut by 5 bases, the J end by 9 bases, with 20 bases between.